What follows are 13 T cell receptor beta chains derived from one specimen sequenced in a study of blood T cell repertoires in COVID-19. Repertoires were generated with immunoSEQ multiplex PCR, while TCRdb's copy carries only in-frame clones and drops some. This table has approximately 200,000 clones, 86% appearing once. The sequenced material came from PBMCs or T cells enriched from blood (not recorded which). The receptors derive from a woman aged 25 to 39 who had recovered from COVID-19.

A few counts support this clone. CDR3 in DNA: TGTGCCAGCAGTTTATTGGGACAGGGGGACACTGAAGCTTTCTTT. Encoded protein: CASSLLGQGDTEAFF. J is TRBJ1-1 and V is TRBV27; 11 nucleotides agree with TRBD1. This CDR3 has 15 amino acids. Germline V gene sequence: CDR1 MNHEY, CDR2 SMNVEV (reference sequence). V gave up 1 base and J gave up 3 bases; unmatched junction bases: 1.

The gene calls are TRBV5-6 and TRBJ2-5; a possible D gene is TRBD2 (6 bases). Trimming removed 2 bases at V and 0 bases at J, with 17 bases between. The CDR3 is 17 amino acids. In germline, CDR1 is SGHDT, CDR2 YYEEEE. The CDR3, as DNA: TGTGCCAGCAGCTTTTCCGGGGGAGTGAACAACCAAGAGACCCAGTACTTC. Translating gives CASSFSGGVNNQETQYF.

The rearrangement joins TRBV7-9 to TRBJ2-7, with a tentative D call TRBD1 (6 bases). Per the germline V gene, CDR1 is SEHNR and CDR2 is FQNEAQ (reference sequence). Trimming pared 3 bases from V and 3 bases from J, leaving 9 bases between. The CDR3 covers 13 residues. The CDR3: CASSFPTGYEQYF. As DNA, the CDR3 is TGTGCCAGCAGCTTCCCGACAGGCTACGAGCAGTACTTC.

The genes are TRBV27 and TRBJ2-1; the match to TRBD2 covers 7 bases. The CDR3 is 14 residues long. Germline V gene lookup returns CDR1 MNHEY and CDR2 SMNVEV (reference sequence). V lost 5 bases and J lost 0; bases outside the gene matches: 1. DNA of the CDR3: TGTGCCAGCAGTCGCGGGGGCTCCTACAATGAGCAGTTCTTC. The encoded protein is CASSRGGSYNEQFF.

The chain joins TRBV7-2 to TRBJ1-6, with TRBD1 identical over 7 bases. Germline assignment: CDR1 SGHTA and CDR2 FQGNSA. Trimming cost V 3 bases and J 9 bases; bases outside gene matches: 5. The length of the CDR3 is 14 residues. DNA for the CDR3: TGTGCCAGCAGCTTTGGGACAGCGCCTTCACCCCTCCACTTT. Amino acid sequence: CASSFGTAPSPLHF.

This sequence joins TRBV2 and TRBJ1-6; 11 nucleotides line up with TRBD1. This CDR3 has 18 residues. With 2 bases clipped from V and 2 bases from J, the junction kept 5 bases outside the gene matches. CDR1 is SNHLY and CDR2 is FYNNEI in the germline V gene. Here the CDR3 reads CASSETGTGGAYNSPLHF. As DNA, the CDR3 is TGTGCCAGCAGTGAAACCGGGACAGGGGGAGCCTATAATTCACCCCTCCACTTT.

The chain recombines TRBV19 with TRBJ1-3; 8 bases are a match to TRBD1. The CDR3 consists of 14 residues. V lost 11 bases and J lost 3; bases outside the gene matches: 9. From germline, CDR1 is LNHDA and CDR2 SQIVND (reference sequence). CDR3 in amino acids: CAVKQGAGGNTIYF. The CDR3 nucleotides are TGTGCCGTCAAGCAGGGGGCAGGTGGAAACACCATATATTTT.

The chain recombines TRBV6-5 with TRBJ2-5, with TRBD2 identical over 8 bases. The J segment lost 4 bases and the V segment lost 7 bases, leaving 11 bases of the junction unmatched. The CDR3 is 15 residues long. CDR1 is MNHEY and CDR2 is SVGAGI in the germline V gene. This chain's CDR3 is CASNLWTGGGETQYF. As DNA, the CDR3 is TGTGCCAGCAATCTCTGGACGGGAGGGGGAGAGACCCAGTACTTC.

V usage is TRBV5-1 and J usage is TRBJ1-1; D gene uncertain. Trimming removed 0 bases at V and 4 bases at J, with 10 bases between. This CDR3 contains 14 residues. The germline V gene has CDR1 SGHRS and CDR2 YFSETQ. The CDR3 region has the DNA TGCGCCAGCAGCTTGGAGCGGGCCGGCACTGAAGCTTTCTTT. This codes for CASSLERAGTEAFF.

In DNA, the CDR3 is TGTGCCAGTACCGCCAGTCGCTGGGAGCAGTACTTC. It is translated as CASTASRWEQYF. The V gene is TRBV19, the J gene TRBJ2-7; D is unresolved. CDR3 length: 12 amino acids. V shed 7 bases and J shed 7 bases, with 14 bases lying between them. The germline CDR1 and CDR2 sequences are LNHDA and SQIVND (reference sequence).

The rearrangement links TRBV2 to TRBJ1-2, with D hard to call. Germline V gene lookup returns CDR1 SNHLY and CDR2 FYNNEI. The CDR3 has 14 residues. V gave up 4 bases and J gave up 1 base, with 10 bases separating them. The CDR3 spells CASSVNSLNYGYTF. The CDR3, as DNA: TGTGCCAGCAGTGTAAACAGTCTTAACTATGGCTACACCTTC.

The chain is built from TRBV6-5 and TRBJ2-2; 9 nucleotides match TRBD1. V lost 7 bases, J lost 5 bases, and 5 bases stayed unmatched. Looked up from germline, CDR1 is MNHEY and CDR2 is SVGAGI. The CDR3 covers 14 residues. The DNA for the CDR3 is TGTGCCAGCAATCGGGACAGGGAAACCGGGGAGCTGTTTTTT. Translation gives CASNRDRETGELFF.

The chain employs TRBV5-1 and TRBJ1-2, with a weak D call TRBD1 (6 bases). V was cut by 4 bases and J by 0 bases, with 16 bases left in between. CDR3 length equals 16 residues. Germline CDR1 is SGHRS and CDR2 is YFSETQ. The CDR3 DNA sequence: TGCGCCAGCAGCACGTCAACAGGGTTAGCTAACTATGGCTACACCTTC. Its protein product is CASSTSTGLANYGYTF.